One and the same sample provided the 14 T cell receptor beta chains below, sequenced in a study of blood T cell repertoires in COVID-19. Clones were sequenced by immunoSEQ multiplex PCR, and TCRdb holds only the in-frame ones, with some missing. Of more than 75,000 clones listed, roughly nine tenths are singletons. The sequenced sample consisted of peripheral blood. Source of these receptors: a man aged 45-65 years with acute or convalescent COVID-19.

In DNA form, the CDR3 reads TGCGCCAGCAGCTTGGAAGCGGAAAACTATGGCTACACCTTC. Protein product: CASSLEAENYGYTF. The V call is TRBV5-1, the J call TRBJ1-2; D is uncertain. The V end was cut by 0 bases, the J end by 2 bases, with 8 bases between. The CDR3 is made up of 14 amino acids. The V gene's germline CDR1 is SGHRS and CDR2 YFSETQ.

The count of this clone is one. The chain combines TRBV25-1 with TRBJ2-5, with 8 bases fitting TRBD1. Germline assignment: CDR1 MGHDK and CDR2 SYGVNS. This CDR3 comprises 16 residues. The trim removed 2 bases at V and 3 bases at J, leaving 8 bases unmatched. This chain's CDR3 is CASSESQGAGKETQYF. As DNA, the CDR3 is TGTGCCAGCAGTGAAAGCCAGGGGGCAGGAAAAGAGACCCAGTACTTC.

The V and J genes are TRBV13 and TRBJ2-3, with 14 bases aligning to TRBD2. CDR3 length equals 17 residues. Germline V gene data show CDR1 as PRHDT and CDR2 as FYEKMQ (reference sequence). Trimming removed 3 bases from V and 1 base from J; junction bases left unmatched: 3. The CDR3 nucleotides read TGTGCCAGCAGCTTGGGACTAGCGGGAGAGGGCACAGATACGCAGTATTTT. Translating gives CASSLGLAGEGTDTQYF.

This chain uses TRBV21-1 with TRBJ2-7; TRBD2, the D gene given by the table, was not confirmed from the DNA. TRBV21-1 is a documented pseudogene. CDR3 size: 14 residues. The CDR3 DNA sequence: TGTGCCAGCAGCAAAGAAAAGCGGGGCTACGAGCAGTACTTC. Protein product: CASSKEKRGYEQYF.

The CDR3 protein is CASSDGTGGEAFF. CDR3 nucleotide sequence: TGTGCCAGCAGCGACGGGACAGGGGGTGAAGCTTTCTTT. V gene TRBV2 combines with J gene TRBJ1-1; the match to TRBD1 covers 11 bases. From germline, CDR1 is SNHLY and CDR2 FYNNEI. CDR3 length: 13 residues. Trimming at V came to 6 bases and at J to 7 bases, leaving 4 bases not matched to a gene.

The chain links TRBV6-6 to TRBJ2-5; 10 positions match TRBD2. The length of the CDR3 is 14 residues. Trimming at V came to 2 bases and at J to 3 bases, leaving 0 bases not matched to a gene. Looked up from germline, CDR1 is MNHNY and CDR2 is SVGAGI (reference sequence). The CDR3 bases are TGTGCCAGCAGTTACAGCGGGAGGGAAGAGACCCAGTACTTC. Translation: CASSYSGREETQYF.

The genes are TRBV24-1 and TRBJ2-3; 9 positions match TRBD1. CDR3 length: 18 amino acids. Germline CDR1 and CDR2: KGHDR and SFDVKD. Trimming cost V 9 bases and J 2 bases; bases outside gene matches: 17. CDR3 nucleotide sequence: TGTGCCACCTCTAAAAACCCCCCCGGGACAGGGATCACAGATACGCAGTATTTT. It encodes CATSKNPPGTGITDTQYF.

This rearrangement joins TRBV4-1 to TRBJ2-1; TRBD2 might be the D (6 bases). Germline CDR1 is MGHRA and CDR2 is YSYEKL. Between the trimmed V and J ends, which lost 0 bases and 3 bases, there was a span of 12 bases. The length of the CDR3 is 16 residues. CDR3 sequence reads: CASSQDSRGIYNEQFF. The CDR3 DNA follows: TGCGCCAGCAGCCAAGATAGCCGGGGGATCTACAATGAGCAGTTCTTC.

V usage is TRBV6-1 and J usage is TRBJ2-7, with 8 nucleotides matching TRBD1. The CDR3 consists of 16 residues. The ends lost 4 bases at V and 5 bases at J; junction bases unmatched: 13. Germline V gives CDR1 MNHNS, CDR2 SASEGT. The CDR3 DNA follows: TGTGCCAGCAGTGCCCCCGGACAGGGAAGTTTCCACGAGCAGTACGTC. Translating gives CASSAPGQGSFHEQYV.

V gene TRBV24-1 combines with J gene TRBJ2-5; tentative D call: TRBD1 (5 bases). V lost 3 bases, J lost 1 base, and 8 bases lay in between. This CDR3 is 14 amino acids long. Germline V gives CDR1 KGHDR, CDR2 SFDVKD. The DNA for the CDR3 is TGTGCCACCAGTGATACAGGTACCCAAGAGACCCAGTACTTC. It encodes CATSDTGTQETQYF.

The CDR3, as DNA: TGTGCCAGCAGCCCCGGACAGTACAATGAGCAGTTCTTC. The encoded protein is CASSPGQYNEQFF. The chain links TRBV12-3 or TRBV12-4 to TRBJ2-1, with D perhaps matching TRBD1 (6 bases). The V end was cut by 6 bases, the J end by 4 bases, with 10 bases between. The CDR3 runs to 13 residues.

In regard to this clone: The same CDR3 can be traced to other DNA sequences in this sample. The chain employs TRBV7-7 and TRBJ1-2; D unclear. V shed 5 bases and J shed 7 bases, with 14 bases lying between them. The CDR3 covers 13 residues. Germline loops: CDR1 SSHAT, CDR2 FNYEAQ (reference sequence). This chain's CDR3 is CASSPLEGAGYTF. The CDR3 region has the DNA TGTGCCAGCAGCCCACTGGAGGGAGCTGGCTACACCTTC.

The chain is built from TRBV28 and TRBJ1-2, with 8 bases matching TRBD1. CDR1 is MDHEN and CDR2 is SYDVKM in the germline V gene. The CDR3 sequence is 16 residues long. The V segment lost 8 bases and the J segment 4 bases; nucleotides outside the gene matches: 15. Here the CDR3 reads CASLTSVGQGSYGYTF. The CDR3 DNA sequence: TGTGCCAGCCTAACCTCCGTCGGACAGGGAAGCTATGGCTACACCTTC.

The genes are TRBV4-2 and TRBJ2-3; 11 bases line up with TRBD2. Trimming at V came to 0 bases and at J to 6 bases, leaving 14 bases not matched to a gene. The CDR3 has 19 amino acids. Germline CDR1 is LGHNA and CDR2 is YNFKEQ. In DNA form, the CDR3 reads TGTGCCAGCAGCCAAGAGCGTACCACTAGCGGGGGCCCACGTGATACGCAGTATTTT. Translated, it gives CASSQERTTSGGPRDTQYF.